This T cell receptor beta chain was sequenced for a study of technical replicates of blood from several donors. The germline V gene has CDR1 MNHEY and CDR2 SMNVEV (reference sequence). The CDR3 consists of 13 residues. V was shortened by 6 bases and J by 6 bases, with 14 bases between the two germline ends. The method was immunoSEQ multiplex PCR; TCRdb's version includes in-frame clones alone and lacks a portion of them. The table shows tens of thousands of clones, with 70% to 90% occurring only once. The chain couples TRBV27 to TRBJ2-5; tentatively, D is TRBD1 (5 bases). Sequencing input: PBMCs. This receptor was identified in a human donor in good health. Some clones in this sample may be carry-over from other donors' samples. CDR3 sequence (DNA): TGTGCCAGCAGCCCGACAGCGACGCAGACCCAGTACTTC. Translating it yields CASSPTATQTQYF.